This TCR beta chain is drawn from a study of blood T cell repertoires in COVID-19. About the study: PBMCs, B-cell-depleted T cells, or T cells provided the cDNA or gDNA that made up the material.

V dropped 6 bases and J dropped 4; count of bases not matched to a gene: 7. Germline-derived CDR1 and CDR2 are SNHLY and FYNNEI. The CDR3 runs 15 residues. Original analysis: Reference gene primer amplification in the assay estimated nucleated cell counts. Assay used: immunoSEQ multiplex PCR; TCRdb lists only in-frame clones, some missing. Clone size and the V and J calls come from that table; the DNA yielded D and trimming. Of around 25,000 clones detected, 87% appear once; the ten largest clones hold approximately 24%. The chain combines TRBV2 with TRBJ2-3, with 10 positions matching TRBD2. This receptor was obtained from a human donor with active COVID-19. The donor label of this sample is uncertain. The sequencing input was peripheral blood. CDR3 protein: CASSPGLAAPDTQYF. CDR3 sequence (DNA): TGTGCCAGCAGCCCCGGACTAGCGGCCCCAGATACGCAGTATTTT.